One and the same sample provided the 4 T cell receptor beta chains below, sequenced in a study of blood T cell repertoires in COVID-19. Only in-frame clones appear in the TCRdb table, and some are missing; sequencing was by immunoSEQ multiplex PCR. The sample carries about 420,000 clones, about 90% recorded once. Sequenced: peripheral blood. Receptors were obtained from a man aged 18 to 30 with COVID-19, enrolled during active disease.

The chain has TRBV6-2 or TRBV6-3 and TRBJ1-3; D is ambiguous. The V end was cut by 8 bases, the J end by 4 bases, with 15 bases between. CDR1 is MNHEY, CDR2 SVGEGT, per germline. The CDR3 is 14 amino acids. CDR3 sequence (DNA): TGTGCCAGCGGCCGTAACAGAGCCGGAAACACCATATATTTT. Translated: CASGRNRAGNTIYF.

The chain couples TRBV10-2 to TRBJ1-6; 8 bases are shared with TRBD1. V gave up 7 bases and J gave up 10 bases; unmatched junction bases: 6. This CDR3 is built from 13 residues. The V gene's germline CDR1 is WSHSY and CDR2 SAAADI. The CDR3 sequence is CASKTGAGSPLHF. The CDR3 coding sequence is TGCGCCAGCAAGACAGGGGCAGGCTCACCCCTCCACTTT.

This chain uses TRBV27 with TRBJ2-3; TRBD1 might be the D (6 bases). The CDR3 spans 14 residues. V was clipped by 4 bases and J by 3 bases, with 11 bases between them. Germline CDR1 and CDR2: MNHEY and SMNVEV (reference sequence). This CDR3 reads CASSSPDRTDTQYF. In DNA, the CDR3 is TGTGCCAGCAGTTCACCGGACAGAACAGATACGCAGTATTTT.

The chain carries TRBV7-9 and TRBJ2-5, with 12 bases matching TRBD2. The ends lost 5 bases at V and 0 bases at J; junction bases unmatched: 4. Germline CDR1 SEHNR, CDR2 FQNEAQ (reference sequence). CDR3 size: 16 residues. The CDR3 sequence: CASSRTSGTYQETQYF. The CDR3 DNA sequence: TGTGCCAGCAGCCGGACTAGCGGGACGTACCAAGAGACCCAGTACTTC.